This TCR beta chain stems from a study of cytomegalovirus exposure and HLA in healthy donors. General observations from the study: An analysis that came later showed most CMV-associated TCR beta chains appearing HLA-restricted. Rarity characterized most TCR sequences, yet some public TCRs appeared in many donors.

As to this clone: Its matching antigen is unknown.

The germline V gene has CDR1 SGHRS and CDR2 YFSETQ. This CDR3 is built from 16 residues. Trimming removed 2 bases at V and 0 bases at J, with 11 bases between. The PCR made use of 60 Vbeta and 13 Jbeta primers. Sequenced by immunoSEQ multiplex PCR; TCRdb stores in-frame clones only, minus some. Recorded for this sample: tens of thousands of clones. Sequencing was done on a sample of PBMCs. The J gene is TRBJ2-2, the V gene TRBV5-1; D is possibly TRBD1 (5 bases). This clonotype was sampled from a man aged 18 to 35 in good health and CMV-seropositive. The CDR3 protein is CASSLVTASNTGELFF. CDR3 in DNA: TGCGCCAGCAGCTTAGTGACAGCATCGAACACCGGGGAGCTGTTTTTT.